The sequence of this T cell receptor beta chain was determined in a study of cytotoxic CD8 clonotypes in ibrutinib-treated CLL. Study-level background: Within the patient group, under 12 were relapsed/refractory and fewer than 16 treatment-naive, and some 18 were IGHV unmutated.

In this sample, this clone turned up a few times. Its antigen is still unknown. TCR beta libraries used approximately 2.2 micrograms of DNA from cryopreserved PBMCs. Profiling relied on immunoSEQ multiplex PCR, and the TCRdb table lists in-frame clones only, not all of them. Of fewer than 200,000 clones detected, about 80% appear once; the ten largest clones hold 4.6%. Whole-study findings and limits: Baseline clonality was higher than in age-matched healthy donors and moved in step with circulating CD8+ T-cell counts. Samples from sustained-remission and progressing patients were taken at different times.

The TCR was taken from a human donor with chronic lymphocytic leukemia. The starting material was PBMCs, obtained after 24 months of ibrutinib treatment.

This CDR3 is CASSIGQGGNQPQHF. The CDR3 DNA reads TGCGCCAGCAGCATAGGACAGGGAGGCAATCAGCCCCAGCATTTT. The chain is built from TRBV5-1 and TRBJ1-5, with TRBD1 matching over 8 bases. CDR3 size: 15 residues. V trimming: 4 bases; J trimming: 2 bases; junction bases outside the gene matches: 5. CDR1 is SGHRS, CDR2 YFSETQ, per germline.